These T cell receptor beta chains were read from a single sample in a study of cytomegalovirus exposure and HLA in healthy donors. TCRdb's table, derived via immunoSEQ multiplex PCR, lists solely in-frame clones and lacks some. The sample includes over 100,000 clones, around 8.5% seen only once; the top ten take about 5.5%. Sequenced input: PBMCs. The source is a man aged 40-49 years in good health and CMV-seronegative. CDR3s include the opening cysteine and the closing phenylalanine or tryptophan. The D gene is left open where the match is weak. Rows give clone size only sometimes, using once, few, many, or a class for an expanded clone.

d_call,clone_size,v_call,j_call,cdr3_nt,cdr3_aa
.,few,TRBV5-1,TRBJ2-5,TGCGCCAGCAGCTTGGGACCGAAAGGGGCGCCAGAGACCCAGTACTTC,CASSLGPKGAPETQYF
.,few,TRBV5-4,TRBJ1-6,TGTGCCAGCCGGACAGACAATTCACCCCTCCACTTT,CASRTDNSPLHF
.,few,TRBV6-6,TRBJ1-2,TGTGCCAGCAGTTACCATACCCAGTCCTATGGCTACACCTTC,CASSYHTQSYGYTF
TRBD2,.,TRBV11-2,TRBJ2-5,TGTGCCAGCAGCCCGGGACTAGCGGTAGAGACCCAGTACTTC,CASSPGLAVETQYF
TRBD2,few,TRBV5-4,TRBJ2-1,TGTGCCAGCAGCTGGGGATCCGGGACTAGCGGGCGCAATGAGCAGTTCTTC,CASSWGSGTSGRNEQFF
TRBD1,.,TRBV5-1,TRBJ2-7,TGCGCCAGCAGCCTAACAGGGGAGCCCTACGAGCAGTACTTC,CASSLTGEPYEQYF
.,few,TRBV5-6,TRBJ2-6,TGTGCCAGCAAAGGAGGGGCTGGGGCCAACGTCCTGACTTTC,CASKGGAGANVLTF
.,few,TRBV9,TRBJ2-3,TGTGCCAGCAGCGTAGAGACTAGTGAACATACGCAGTATTTT,CASSVETSEHTQYF
.,few,TRBV11-2,TRBJ1-2,TGTGCCAGCAGCGCCCTTACAGGGCCTAACTATGGCTACACCTTC,CASSALTGPNYGYTF
TRBD2,.,TRBV9,TRBJ2-7,TGTGCCAGCAGCGTACTAGCGGGGGACCTCGAGCAGTACTTC,CASSVLAGDLEQYF
TRBD1,few,TRBV27,TRBJ2-4,TGTGCCAGCAGGGACCGACAGGGGTTAGCCAAAAACATTCAGTACTTC,CASRDRQGLAKNIQYF
TRBD1,.,TRBV6-5,TRBJ2-7,TGTGCCAGCAGTTTGGAGTCAGGGGGTTCCTACGAGCAGTACTTC,CASSLESGGSYEQYF
.,.,TRBV19,TRBJ1-5,TGTGCCAGTAGCCCGACAGGTGGAAATCAGCCCCAGCATTTT,CASSPTGGNQPQHF
TRBD1,few,TRBV7-9,TRBJ2-7,TGTGCCAGCAGCGGCCGGGACAGGGAATCCGAGCAGTACTTC,CASSGRDRESEQYF
.,few,TRBV5-1,TRBJ2-1,TGCGCCAGTGGGACAAATGTGGTGTCCTACAATGAGCAGTTCTTC,CASGTNVVSYNEQFF
.,.,TRBV10-2,TRBJ2-7,TGCGCCAGCAGAATACCAGGGGGGCCCTACGAGCAGTACTTC,CASRIPGGPYEQYF
.,few,TRBV27,TRBJ1-3,TGTGCCAGCAGTCCCCAGGGGTTCACTGGAAACACCATATATTTT,CASSPQGFTGNTIYF
.,few,TRBV13,TRBJ2-1,TGTGCCAGCAGCTTAGAACAGGGCGGTGAGCAGTTCTTC,CASSLEQGGEQFF
.,few,TRBV4-1,TRBJ2-2,TGCGCCAGCAGCCAAGATGGAGGTCCCGGGGAGCTGTTTTTT,CASSQDGGPGELFF
TRBD2,.,TRBV19,TRBJ2-2,TGTGCCAGTACACAAACTAGCGGGGGGCCGAACACCGGGGAGCTGTTTTTT,CASTQTSGGPNTGELFF
.,few,TRBV27,TRBJ2-2,TGTGCCAGCATGACTTTGAACACCGGGGAGCTGTTTTTT,CASMTLNTGELFF
TRBD2,few,TRBV9,TRBJ2-3,TGTGCCAGCAGCGGAACTAGCGGGGGCTGGGATACGCAGTATTTT,CASSGTSGGWDTQYF
TRBD1,.,TRBV6-6,TRBJ1-1,TGTGCCAGCAGACGAAAGATGACAGGGAAGACTGAAGCTTTCTTT,CASRRKMTGKTEAFF
TRBD2,few,TRBV29-1,TRBJ2-5,TGCAGCGTTGAAGGGCTTATGATAGCGGGGGGGCGCGAGACCCAGTACTTC,CSVEGLMIAGGRETQYF
TRBD2,.,TRBV18,TRBJ2-1,TGTGCCAGCTCTCCCCCGGGACTAGCGGGGGTAGAGCAGTTCTTC,CASSPPGLAGVEQFF
.,few,TRBV7-9,TRBJ2-4,TGTGCCAGCAGCTTAGGGGCAGGGTTGGGCAAAAACATTCAGTACTTC,CASSLGAGLGKNIQYF
TRBD1,.,TRBV30,TRBJ1-2,TGTGCCTGGAAGACAGGGGGCAGGATGGGCTACACCTTC,CAWKTGGRMGYTF
TRBD1,few,TRBV18,TRBJ1-2,TGTGCCAGCTCTCCACCGGGGACAGGGGGAATAGGCTATGGCTACACCTTC,CASSPPGTGGIGYGYTF
.,few,TRBV5-5,TRBJ2-2,TGTGCCAGCAGCTTTGCAGGGGGGCCCGGGGAGCTGTTTTTT,CASSFAGGPGELFF
TRBD2,.,TRBV13,TRBJ2-3,TGTGCCAGCAGCCCCAGGGGCGGGGGGTCGAATACGCAGTATTTT,CASSPRGGGSNTQYF
TRBD2,.,TRBV5-1,TRBJ2-3,TGCGCCAGCAATCCTTCTAAAGGCGGGGGGCAACCAGATACGCAGTATTTT,CASNPSKGGGQPDTQYF
TRBD1,few,TRBV5-4,TRBJ1-3,TGTGCCAGCAGCTTGGATGACAGGGCTGGAAACACCATATATTTT,CASSLDDRAGNTIYF
TRBD1,.,TRBV4-1,TRBJ1-5,TGCGCCAGCAGCCTCAGACAGGGGGCCAATCAGCCCCAGCATTTT,CASSLRQGANQPQHF
.,few,TRBV18,TRBJ2-5,TGTGCCAGCTCACCCCAGGGAGGTCAAGAGACCCAGTACTTC,CASSPQGGQETQYF
TRBD2,.,TRBV29-1,TRBJ2-7,TGCAGCGTGGAGACTAGCGGGGTTTTATACGAGCAGTACTTC,CSVETSGVLYEQYF
.,.,TRBV15,TRBJ1-1,TGTGCCACCAGCAGAGGGCGGCGGGGGGTGAACACTGAAGCTTTCTTT,CATSRGRRGVNTEAFF
TRBD1,few,TRBV4-2,TRBJ1-2,TGTGCCAGCAGCCAATCTGACAGGGGCCCCTATGGCTACACCTTC,CASSQSDRGPYGYTF
TRBD2,.,TRBV6-5,TRBJ2-5,TGTGCCAGCAGCCCACTTGTAGCGGGGGTGGAGACCCAGTACTTC,CASSPLVAGVETQYF
.,.,TRBV10-3,TRBJ1-1,TGTGCCATCAGTAGGGACTGGAACACTGAAGCTTTCTTT,CAISRDWNTEAFF
TRBD2,few,TRBV27,TRBJ2-7,TGTGCCAGCAGACTAGCGGGGGGGCGCTACGAGCAGTACTTC,CASRLAGGRYEQYF
TRBD2,.,TRBV7-8,TRBJ2-1,TGTGCCAGCAGCCGGAGCGGGGGGTACAATGAGCAGTTCTTC,CASSRSGGYNEQFF
.,few,TRBV19,TRBJ1-5,TGTGCCTCCAGGGTGGGCAATCAGCCCCAGCATTTT,CASRVGNQPQHF
TRBD2,few,TRBV29-1,TRBJ2-3,TGCAGCGTTGTCTTCTCGGGGAGGGGTAGCGCAGATACGCAGTATTTT,CSVVFSGRGSADTQYF
TRBD1,.,TRBV5-5,TRBJ2-5,TGTGCCAGCAGCTTGATCCCCCGGCAGGGGGAAGAGACCCAGTACTTC,CASSLIPRQGEETQYF
.,.,TRBV28,TRBJ2-7,TGTGCCAGCAGTTTATCCGCGCCGGGCTACGAGCAGTACTTC,CASSLSAPGYEQYF
.,few,TRBV6-4,TRBJ2-7,TGTGCCAGCAGTGACTCGGCGGGGACCCCCTACGAGCAGTACTTC,CASSDSAGTPYEQYF
.,.,TRBV6-1,TRBJ2-7,TGTGCCAGTAGGGGAAGGGACAACTACGAGCAGTACTTC,CASRGRDNYEQYF
.,few,TRBV7-7,TRBJ2-5,TGTGCCAGCAGCCAGACGACTAGAGGACAAGAGACCCAGTACTTC,CASSQTTRGQETQYF
TRBD1,.,TRBV27,TRBJ2-2,TGTGCCAGCAGTCCAAGACAGGGGAACACCGGGGAGCTGTTTTTT,CASSPRQGNTGELFF
.,few,TRBV7-9,TRBJ2-3,TGTGCCAGCAGCAGGGGAACAGATACGCAGTATTTT,CASSRGTDTQYF
.,few,TRBV28,TRBJ1-5,TGTGCCGGGGGGAGGGAAAATGATCAGCCCCAGCATTTT,CAGGRENDQPQHF